This is a list of T cell receptor beta chains from one sample in a study of blood T cells in healthy people across ages. From the 5' RACE reads, TCRdb called clonotypes with MiXCR, one entry per CDR3 protein. The sample holds about 1,500,000 distinct CDR3 sequences, roughly 40% seen once. What was sequenced was blood. These receptors came from a woman aged 18-29 years in good health. Each CDR3 is given with its conserved first and last residue. The D gene is left open where the match is weak. The size entry is marked missing in some rows and otherwise reads once, few, many or a size class.

d_gene	v_gene	j_gene	abundance	CDR3nt	CDR3aa
TRBD1	TRBV10-3	TRBJ1-4	few	TGTGCCATCAGTGAGTCGGACAGGGGGACTAATGAAAAACTGTTTTTT	CAISESDRGTNEKLFF
TRBD1	TRBV29-1	TRBJ2-2	-	TGCAGCGTGCGGGGACAGGGAAACACCGGGGAGCTGTTTTTT	CSVRGQGNTGELFF
TRBD1	TRBV6-5	TRBJ2-5	-	TGTGCCAGCAGTTACTCGTTAGGGACAGGGGGCGGGCGAGAGACCCAGTACTTC	CASSYSLGTGGGRETQYF
-	TRBV20-1	TRBJ2-1	-	TGCAGTGCTGGGACTTCCAATGAGCAGTTCTTC	CSAGTSNEQFF
TRBD2	TRBV4-2	TRBJ2-5	-	TGTGCCAGCAGCCCCGGGCGGGCTAGCGGGGATACTAATGAGCAGTACTTC	CASSPGRASGDTNEQYF
-	TRBV6-4	TRBJ2-3	many	TGTGCCAGCAGTGAACGGGACTCCCCAGATACGCAGTATTTT	CASSERDSPDTQYF
-	TRBV5-1	TRBJ2-1	-	TGCGCCAGCAGCTTGAGGGGTCTACGAGACGGCTACAATGAGCAGTTCTTC	CASSLRGLRDGYNEQFF
-	TRBV7-2	TRBJ2-4	few	TGTGCCAGCAGCTTCAGCTCCGGGACCCGATTTTCTCGATTAGCCAAAAACATTCAGTACTTC	CASSFSSGTRFSRLAKNIQYF
TRBD2	TRBV12-3/TRBV12-4	TRBJ2-5	-	TGTGCCAGCAGCACCGGGACTAGCGGGGGGGGGACCCAGTACTTC	CASSTGTSGGGTQYF
-	TRBV7-9	TRBJ2-3	-	TGTGCCAGCAGCTCTGAAAGGACAGTTACCACAGATACGCAGTATTTT	CASSSERTVTTDTQYF
-	TRBV6-5	TRBJ1-3	few	TGTGCCAGCAGTTACGGGACCCCTGGAAACACCATATATTTT	CASSYGTPGNTIYF
TRBD2	TRBV11-1	TRBJ2-1	-	TGTGCCAGCACCATAGGGGATAGGACTAGCGCAAACAATGAGCAGTTCTTC	CASTIGDRTSANNEQFF
-	TRBV3-1	TRBJ2-3	-	TGTGCCAGCAGCCAAGATGTAACGAATCCGTATACGCAGTATTTT	CASSQDVTNPYTQYF
TRBD2	TRBV20-1	TRBJ2-3	few	TGCAGTGCTAGAGAGGCGGGAGAAACAGATACGCAGTATTTT	CSAREAGETDTQYF
TRBD1	TRBV20-1	TRBJ1-1	-	TGCAGTGCTAGAGACCCGGGACAGGGAAGAGACACTGAAGCTTTCTTT	CSARDPGQGRDTEAFF
TRBD1	TRBV28	TRBJ1-5	-	TGTGCCAGCACCGGACAGGGATATAGCAATCAGCCCCAGCATTTT	CASTGQGYSNQPQHF
-	TRBV18	TRBJ2-3	-	TGTGCCAGCTCACCCCGGACGGCGACCTCCTCCACAGATACGCAGTATTTT	CASSPRTATSSTDTQYF
-	TRBV2	TRBJ2-7	-	TGTGCCAGCAGGCTAGCGAGACACGAGCAGTACTTC	CASRLARHEQYF
TRBD2	TRBV4-1	TRBJ2-1	-	TGCGCCAGCAACCAAGCGGGGGGAGGGTCCTACAATGAGCAGTTCTTC	CASNQAGGGSYNEQFF
TRBD2	TRBV12-3/TRBV12-4	TRBJ2-5	-	TGTGCCAGCAGTGGACTAGCGGGTACTAGCTGGATCCAGTACTTC	CASSGLAGTSWIQYF
TRBD2	TRBV10-3	TRBJ2-2	-	TGTGCCGTCCTAGCGGGAGCGACTAACACCGGGGAGCTGTTTTTT	CAVLAGATNTGELFF
TRBD1	TRBV6-1	TRBJ1-2	-	TGTGCCAGCAGTGAAGCCCCGACAGGGAGCGGCTACACCTTC	CASSEAPTGSGYTF
TRBD2	TRBV7-9	TRBJ2-3	-	TGTGCCAGCAGCTTACCCGGGACTAGCGACGCAGATACGCAGTATTTT	CASSLPGTSDADTQYF
-	TRBV7-2	TRBJ1-4	-	TGTGCCAGCAGCTTAGTACAGGGTGCAACTAATGAAAAACTGTTTTTT	CASSLVQGATNEKLFF
-	TRBV5-1	TRBJ1-1	few	TGCGCCAGCAGCTTGGTGGTGACAGGCACTGAAGCTTTCTTT	CASSLVVTGTEAFF
-	TRBV20-1	TRBJ2-3	-	TGCAGTGCTAGTGTGGCTAACACAGATACGCAGTATTTT	CSASVANTDTQYF
TRBD2	TRBV29-1	TRBJ2-3	-	TGCGGCGTTGTTGTGGCGGGAGATTCCACAGATACGCAGTATTTT	CGVVVAGDSTDTQYF
TRBD1	TRBV20-1	TRBJ2-1	-	TGCAGTGCTAGGCCGACAGGGTACAATGAGCAGTTCTTC	CSARPTGYNEQFF
-	TRBV27	TRBJ2-7	-	TGTGCCAGCAGTACAGCGGAGGGGGCGTTAGGGGAGCAGTACTTC	CASSTAEGALGEQYF
-	TRBV20-1	TRBJ2-5	-	TGCAGTGCCCCGAGCAGGGCCCAAGAGACCCAGTACTTC	CSAPSRAQETQYF
TRBD1	TRBV12-3/TRBV12-4	TRBJ1-2	-	TGTGCCAGCAGTTTAGTGTTGGGACAGGGGACTAACTATGGCTACACCTTC	CASSLVLGQGTNYGYTF
TRBD2	TRBV7-2	TRBJ2-5	few	TGTGCCAGCAGCTTAGGGATCGGGAGGGCCGAGACCCAGTACTTC	CASSLGIGRAETQYF
-	TRBV6-6	TRBJ1-4	-	TGTGCCAGCAGACAGGGAGATGAAAAACTGTTTTTT	CASRQGDEKLFF
-	TRBV2	TRBJ2-3	many	TGTGCCAGCAGTGAAGATGTCTGGGCCAATACGCAGTATTTT	CASSEDVWANTQYF
TRBD2	TRBV7-9	TRBJ2-7	-	TGTGCCAGCAGCTCACGAGGACTAGCGGGAGTCGAGCAGTACTTC	CASSSRGLAGVEQYF
-	TRBV30	TRBJ2-1	-	TGTGCAGTGGGGCCGCGACTACGGAATGAGCAGTTCTTC	CAVGPRLRNEQFF
TRBD2	TRBV5-1	TRBJ2-1	-	TGCGCCAGCAGCTTGGGCGGGGGGAGCAGTAGCGATGAGCAGTTCTTC	CASSLGGGSSSDEQFF
-	TRBV3-1	TRBJ2-3	few	TGTGCCAGCAGCCCGATCAAGCTAGGGGTAGATACGCAGTATTTT	CASSPIKLGVDTQYF
-	TRBV6-6	TRBJ2-4	few	-	CASTSTSGRDIQYF
-	TRBV29-1	TRBJ1-6	-	TGCAGCGTTGAACCGACAGTTAAGGATTCACCCCTCCACTTT	CSVEPTVKDSPLHF
TRBD1	TRBV5-6	TRBJ1-1	-	TGTGCCAGCAGCTCGGGACGGGAAAGGGGGCAGAAGAACACTGAAGCTTTCTTT	CASSSGRERGQKNTEAFF
-	TRBV11-2	TRBJ1-6	-	TGTGCCAGCAGCTTAGATCGCGTCGTCGGCAGCGGTAATTCACCCCTCCACTTT	CASSLDRVVGSGNSPLHF
TRBD2	TRBV7-8	TRBJ2-7	many	TGTGCCAGCAGCTCCTCTAGCGGGGCCACCTACGAGCAGTACTTC	CASSSSSGATYEQYF
-	TRBV29-1	TRBJ2-3	-	TGCAGCGTGGGAATCCGCAGGGGCGTCTCCGGGGATACGCAGTATTTT	CSVGIRRGVSGDTQYF
-	TRBV27	TRBJ2-7	-	TGTGCCAGCAGTTTATCAGGGAATACGGCGCTGGCCTACGAGCAGTACTTC	CASSLSGNTALAYEQYF
-	TRBV5-1	TRBJ2-5	-	TGCGCCAGCAAGGGACGAGGGAGCCAAGAGACCCAGTACTTC	CASKGRGSQETQYF
-	TRBV3-1	TRBJ2-1	once	TGTGCCAGCAGCCAAGAGCCGGTTGAGGCCGGCCACAATGAGCAGTTCTTC	CASSQEPVEAGHNEQFF
-	TRBV4-1	TRBJ1-6	few	TGCGCCAGCAGCCCCCCCCAGTATAATTCACCCCTCCACTTT	CASSPPQYNSPLHF